The next 27 T cell receptor beta chains were all read from a single sample in a study of human T cells and chemical hapten exposure. Time point reported: patch test 1, 2 weeks after DPC sensitization. Treatment reported: therapeutic diphenylcyclopropenone sensitization with weekly scalp DPC. TCRdb processed the RACE reads anew with MiXCR; each CDR3 protein has one entry. The sample lists 300,000 to 450,000 distinct CDR3 sequences, around 4.8% occurring once. The specimen was whole blood, collected in connection with sensitization to the hapten diphenylcyclopropenone (DPC). The origin of the receptors is a woman aged 50 to 60 with alopecia areata. Some clones in this sample may be carry-over from other donors' samples.

This clonotype occurred many times. The chain combines TRBV5-1 with TRBJ1-1; D might be TRBD1 (6 bases). Germline CDR1 reads SGHRS; CDR2 reads YFSETQ. This CDR3 contains 15 residues. The V end was cut by 4 bases, the J end by 0 bases, with 13 bases between. CDR3 loop: CASSPWGGLNTEAFF. Here the CDR3 DNA reads TGCGCCAGCAGCCCGTGGGGGGGGCTGAACACTGAAGCTTTCTTT.

The chain combines TRBV20-1 with TRBJ1-1; maybe TRBD1 (5 bases). This CDR3 has 11 residues. Trimming took off 4 bases at V and 4 bases at J, with 7 bases between the two ends. Germline CDR1 and CDR2: DFQATT and SNEGSKA (reference sequence). The CDR3 loop reads CSATGFTEAFF. The CDR3 DNA sequence: TGCAGTGCTACAGGGTTCACTGAAGCTTTCTTT.

This clonotype was observed a few times. The gene calls are TRBV20-1 and TRBJ2-2; no reliable D call. Germline CDR1 and CDR2: DFQATT and SNEGSKA (reference sequence). Trimming took off 1 base at V and 8 bases at J, with 11 bases between the two ends. The CDR3 spans 13 residues. CDR3 protein: CSARVGLKGELFF. CDR3 coding DNA: TGCAGTGCTAGAGTCGGCCTAAAGGGGGAGCTGTTTTTT.

This clonotype was observed a few times. CDR3 in DNA: TGTGCCAGCATCCGAAGCGGGGGGGTCACCGGGGAGCTGTTTTTT. It specifies CASIRSGGVTGELFF. The chain joins TRBV12-3 or TRBV12-4 to TRBJ2-2; TRBD2 aligns across 10 bases. J was trimmed by 4 bases and V by 7 bases; bases with no gene match: 6. The CDR3 spans 15 residues.

A remark on this clonotype: This sequence may be a read error, since a much larger clone differs from it by one base. The gene calls are TRBV2 and TRBJ1-5; possible D gene TRBD1, 5 bases. Germline V gene sequence: CDR1 SNHLY, CDR2 FYNNEI. Trimming cost V 3 bases and J 6 bases, with 15 bases left between them. CDR3 length: 15 residues. The CDR3 loop is CASSERPRAIQPQHF. In DNA, the CDR3 is TGTGCCAGCAGTGAGCGTCCCAGGGCCATTCAGCCCCAGCATTTT.

In this sample, this clonotype turned up many times. The chain recombines TRBV9 with TRBJ1-2; D unclear. Trimming left V 3 bases short and J 2 bases short, with 5 bases between. This CDR3 is built from 12 residues. Germline values: CDR1 SGDLS, CDR2 YYNGEE. CDR3 residues: CASSDYNYGYTF. The CDR3, as DNA: TGTGCCAGCAGCGACTACAACTATGGCTACACCTTC. The entire variable domain, with the rest obtained from reference TRBV9 and TRBJ1-2, is as follows: DSGVTQTPKHLITATGQRVTLRCSPRSGDLSVYWYQQSLDQGLQFLIQYYNGEERAKGNILERFSAQQFPDLHSELNLSSLELGDSALYFCASSDYNYGYTFGSGTRLTVV.

In its sample, this clonotype was seen many times. The chain links TRBV4-1 to TRBJ2-1, with no clear D. Germline V gene sequence: CDR1 MGHRA, CDR2 YSYEKL. The V gene lost 5 bases and the J gene lost 9 bases, with 11 bases spanning the gap. The CDR3 extends over 12 amino acids. CDR3 nucleotides: TGCGCCAGCAGCTTGCAGGCCGGTGAGCAGTTCTTC. This sequence encodes CASSLQAGEQFF.

In its sample, this clonotype was seen a few times. V gene TRBV20-1 combines with J gene TRBJ2-2, with 9 bases lining up with TRBD2. J lost 4 bases, V lost 2 bases, and 5 bases had no gene match. This CDR3 comprises 15 residues. Germline CDR1 reads DFQATT; CDR2 reads SNEGSKA (reference sequence). DNA of the CDR3: TGCAGTGCTAGACGAGCGGGGGGTCTCACCGGGGAGCTGTTTTTT. Residues: CSARRAGGLTGELFF.

This clonotype was picked up a small number of times. The CDR3 DNA sequence: TGTGCCAGCTCACCAGGACTTGGGAATTCACCCCTCCACTTT. It codes for CASSPGLGNSPLHF. The chain uses TRBV18 and TRBJ1-6; the D is unclear. V lost 2 bases to trimming and J lost 7 bases, with 9 bases between them. Looked up from germline, CDR1 is KGHSH and CDR2 is LQKENI. The CDR3 runs to 14 residues.

The chain links TRBV29-1 to TRBJ1-1; 8 bases fit TRBD1. Germline assignment: CDR1 SQVTM and CDR2 ANQGSEA. The trim removed 7 bases at V and 5 bases at J, leaving 21 bases unmatched. This CDR3 has 17 residues. In DNA, the CDR3 is TGCAGCGCGTCGAGGACAGGGCAGTCCCTATCAAGGACTGAAGCTTTCTTT. Its translation is CSASRTGQSLSRTEAFF.

This clonotype was detected a few times. The CDR3 spells CASSLDIDRPSTDTQYF. The CDR3 DNA is TGCGCCAGCAGCTTGGATATCGACAGGCCCTCCACAGATACGCAGTATTTT. The chain employs TRBV5-1 and TRBJ2-3, with D tentatively TRBD1 (6 bases). The CDR3 is made up of 17 amino acids. The V and J ends lost 0 bases and 2 bases respectively, with 16 bases between them. Germline CDR1 and CDR2: SGHRS and YFSETQ.

This chain uses TRBV29-1 with TRBJ2-2; the match to TRBD2 covers 12 bases. CDR1 and CDR2 (germline): SQVTM, ANQGSEA. V lost 7 bases to trimming and J lost 5 bases; unmatched junction nucleotides: 2. The CDR3 has 13 amino acids. CDR3 amino acids: CSAGLAGTGELFF. In DNA, the CDR3 is TGCAGCGCTGGACTAGCGGGGACCGGGGAGCTGTTTTTT.

This clonotype was detected many times. This chain links TRBV25-1 with TRBJ2-3; 8 bases map to TRBD1. Germline V gene data show CDR1 as MGHDK and CDR2 as SYGVNS. This CDR3 region has 13 residues. Trimming removed 4 bases from V and 8 bases from J; junction bases left unmatched: 5. The chain's CDR3 is CASSAGQGRTQYF. DNA for the CDR3: TGTGCCAGCAGTGCCGGACAGGGCCGTACGCAGTATTTT. Using reference TRBV25-1 and TRBJ2-3 for the parts outside the CDR3, the full variable domain is EADIYQTPRYLVIGTGKKITLECSQTMGHDKMYWYQQDPGMELHLIHYSYGVNSTEKGDLSSESTVSRIRTEHFPLTLESARPSHTSQYLCASSAGQGRTQYFGPGTRLTVL.

This clonotype was observed many times. J is TRBJ2-1 and V is TRBV10-3, with D perhaps TRBD2 (6 bases). CDR1 is ENHRY, CDR2 SYGVKD, per germline. The CDR3 has 14 residues. Trimming shortened V by 11 bases and J by 10 bases, and 24 bases separated the two germline ends. This CDR3 is CAVSSGTLSGEQFF. For the CDR3, the DNA is TGTGCCGTTTCCTCCGGGACGCTCAGCGGGGAGCAGTTCTTC.

The sample holds a few counts of this clonotype. The rearrangement links TRBV6-2 or TRBV6-3 to TRBJ1-1; the D is unclear. CDR3 length: 13 residues. CDR1 MNHEY and CDR2 SVGEGT come from the germline V gene. Trimming left V 5 bases short and J 1 base short, with 8 bases between. CDR3 sequence reads: CASSKFGNTEAFF. In DNA, the CDR3 is TGTGCCAGCAGTAAGTTCGGGAACACTGAAGCTTTCTTT.

This clonotype was observed a handful of times. J is TRBJ1-1 and V is TRBV7-2, with D unresolved. V was trimmed by 1 base and J by 3 bases, leaving 6 bases between them. CDR3 size: 13 residues. Looked up from germline, CDR1 is SGHTA and CDR2 is FQGNSA. CDR3 nucleotides: TGTGCCAGCAGCTTAGTAAAGGACACTGAAGCTTTCTTT. Amino acids: CASSLVKDTEAFF.

This clonotype was seen ten or more times. The chain links TRBV5-6 to TRBJ2-7, with 7 bases identical to TRBD2. The CDR3 is 14 amino acids. Germline CDR1 and CDR2: SGHDT and YYEEEE. The ends lost 2 bases at V and 0 bases at J; junction bases unmatched: 2. CDR3 region: CASSLRGDSYEQYF. CDR3 DNA sequence: TGTGCCAGCAGCTTACGGGGGGACTCCTACGAGCAGTACTTC. The full variable domain, its missing parts supplied by reference TRBV5-6 and TRBJ2-7, is DAGVTQSPTHLIKTRGQQVTLRCSPKSGHDTVSWYQQALGQGPQFIFQYYEEEERQRGNFPDRFSGHQFPNYSSELNVNALLLGDSALYLCASSLRGDSYEQYFGPGTRLTVT.

V and J are TRBV6-2 or TRBV6-3 and TRBJ2-7; the D call may be TRBD1 or TRBD2 (5 bases each). The V gene lost 4 bases and the J gene lost 0 bases, with 16 bases spanning the gap. Per the germline V gene, CDR1 is MNHEY and CDR2 is SVGEGT. The CDR3 length is 16 residues. The CDR3 loop is CASSFRRDGLSYEQYF. For the CDR3, the DNA is TGTGCCAGCAGTTTTCGTCGGGACGGCCTCTCCTACGAGCAGTACTTC.

This clonotype was recorded many times. The rearrangement uses TRBV12-3 or TRBV12-4 and TRBJ2-6; D possibly corresponds to TRBD2 (5 bases). The CDR3 spans 15 residues. V was clipped by 3 bases and J by 3 bases, with 9 bases between them. The CDR3 DNA reads as TGTGCCAGCAGTTTTTCCGGAGGTGGGGCCAACGTCCTGACTTTC. This translates into CASSFSGGGANVLTF.

This clonotype was observed at least ten times. The chain couples TRBV2 to TRBJ1-1; tentatively, D is TRBD1 (6 bases). Trimming cost V 4 bases and J 3 bases, with 9 bases left between them. Germline CDR1 SNHLY, CDR2 FYNNEI. This CDR3 contains 13 residues. This CDR3 reads CASSGQVDTEAFF. The CDR3 DNA sequence: TGTGCCAGCAGTGGACAGGTGGACACTGAAGCTTTCTTT.

This clonotype was counted between two and nine times. This rearrangement joins TRBV15 to TRBJ2-1; 7 bases are shared with TRBD1. CDR1 is LNHNV, CDR2 YYDKDF, per germline (reference sequence). V lost 5 bases and J lost 1; bases outside the gene matches: 17. CDR3 length: 19 amino acids. Written as DNA, the CDR3 is TGTGCCACCAGCGGTCCTATAATAGGACAGGCTCGGTCCTACAATGAGCAGTTCTTC. Translation: CATSGPIIGQARSYNEQFF. Variable domain in full (rest from reference TRBV15 and TRBJ2-1): DAMVIQNPRYQVTQFGKPVTLSCSQTLNHNVMYWYQQKSSQAPKLLFHYYDKDFNNEADTPDNFQSRRPNTSFCFLDIRSPGLGDTAMYLCATSGPIIGQARSYNEQFFGPGTRLTVL.

J is TRBJ2-5 and V is TRBV11-2, with a weak D call TRBD1 (5 bases). The CDR3 totals 14 residues. The V gene's germline CDR1 is SGHAT and CDR2 FQNNGV. V lost 1 base, J lost 1 base, and 7 bases lay in between. The CDR3: CASSLVTAQETQYF. The CDR3 nucleotides are TGTGCCAGCAGCTTAGTGACAGCCCAAGAGACCCAGTACTTC.

This clonotype occurred many times. V usage is TRBV29-1 and J usage is TRBJ2-3, with D perhaps being TRBD1 or TRBD2 (5 bases each). Trimming stripped 5 bases from V and 1 base from J, with 19 bases between. CDR3 length: 16 residues. Germline loops: CDR1 SQVTM, CDR2 ANQGSEA. CDR3: CSVSEGSFLGTDTQYF. The DNA for the CDR3 is TGCAGCGTTTCTGAGGGGAGTTTTCTCGGCACAGATACGCAGTATTTT.

The rearrangement uses TRBV20-1 and TRBJ2-4; 11 bases are shared with TRBD2. V lost 2 bases and J lost 1; bases outside the gene matches: 7. The CDR3 consists of 17 residues. The germline CDR1 and CDR2 sequences are DFQATT and SNEGSKA (reference sequence). CDR3 coding DNA: TGCAGTGCTAGATGGCTAGCGGGAGGCTTGGCCAAAAACATTCAGTACTTC. Its protein is CSARWLAGGLAKNIQYF.

This clonotype was seen repeatedly, ten times or more. CDR3 sequence: CASKQASSYNEQFF. The CDR3 DNA reads as TGCGCCAGCAAGCAGGCTAGCTCCTACAATGAGCAGTTCTTC. This sequence joins TRBV10-2 and TRBJ2-1; D gene uncertain. There are 14 residues in the CDR3. Trimming took 7 bases from V and 0 from J, leaving 10 bases between them. Germline V gene sequence: CDR1 WSHSY, CDR2 SAAADI.

This clonotype showed up just a few times. This sequence joins TRBV5-4 and TRBJ2-5, with D unclear. Deletions cut 4 bases from V and 2 bases from J, with 9 bases between. The CDR3 covers 13 residues. CDR1 and CDR2 (germline): SGHNT, YYREEE (reference sequence). CDR3 DNA: TGTGCCAGCAGCCTTGCCCAGCAAGAGACCCAGTACTTC. It is translated as CASSLAQQETQYF.

The chain recombines TRBV18 with TRBJ1-2, with D possibly matching TRBD1 (5 bases). Trimming took 3 bases from V and 2 from J, leaving 13 bases between them. The CDR3 has 15 residues. Germline values: CDR1 KGHSH, CDR2 LQKENI. CDR3 DNA: TGTGCCAGCTCACCTTCGGACACTTTAAACTATGGCTACACCTTC. Translating gives CASSPSDTLNYGYTF.